A single sample is the source of the 2 T cell receptor beta chains below, sequenced in a study of monozygotic twins with inflammatory bowel disease. TCRdb reworked the 5' RACE reads into one entry per CDR3 protein, no DNA. Its clone listing holds a few hundred thousand distinct CDR3 sequences. The sample taken for sequencing was blood. Receptors originate from a human donor with ulcerative colitis or Crohn's disease, or a healthy co-twin of an affected twin (not recorded which).

The rearrangement uses TRBV4-2 and TRBJ1-2; TCRdb's D call of TRBD1 is untestable without DNA. Germline lookup yields CDR1 LGHNA and CDR2 YNFKEQ. The CDR3 spans 15 residues. CDR3: CASSQVGDRYYGYTF.

The chain is built from TRBV29-1 and TRBJ2-5; TCRdb gives TRBD1 as the D gene, but with no DNA this cannot be confirmed. CDR1 and CDR2 from the germline V gene are SQVTM and ANQGSEA. The CDR3 length is 11 residues. This chain's CDR3 is CSGTGPKTQYF.